This is a list of T cell receptor beta chains from one sample in a study of blood T cell repertoires in COVID-19. Here immunoSEQ multiplex PCR was the method, and the copy in TCRdb shows in-frame clones only, minus some. This table has roughly 99,000 clones, around 74% appearing once. Sequencing was carried out using peripheral blood. The receptors were sampled from a woman aged 80 or over with active or convalescent COVID-19. Each CDR3 is given with its conserved first and last residue. A D gene is named only where the DNA matches it firmly. Not all rows give a size; the values are once, few, many and, for expanded clones, a class.

J,size,V,D,DNA,CDR3
TRBJ2-7,.,TRBV28,TRBD2,TGTGCCAGCAAGGACGCTAGCGGAGGCTCCTACGAGCAGTACTTC,CASKDASGGSYEQYF
TRBJ2-4,.,TRBV28,.,TGTGCCAGCAGTCCCTCCCCAGGACAGATCATTCAGTACTTC,CASSPSPGQIIQYF
TRBJ2-1,.,TRBV27,TRBD2,TGTGCCAGCAGCTCTCCGGCCGGGACTAGTATCAATGAGCAGTTCTTC,CASSSPAGTSINEQFF
TRBJ2-7,few,TRBV6-5,TRBD1,TGTGCCAGCAACCGGGACAGGGGGGGTGAGCAGTACTTC,CASNRDRGGEQYF
TRBJ2-1,.,TRBV19,TRBD2,TGTGCCAGTACCTCGGGACTAGCGGGAGGGCCTGGCAAGCAGTTCTTC,CASTSGLAGGPGKQFF
TRBJ2-5,.,TRBV28,.,TGTGCCAGCAGTTTGTCCGGAGGCGGCCAAGAGACCCAGTACTTC,CASSLSGGGQETQYF
TRBJ2-1,.,TRBV2,.,TGTGCCAGCAGTGCCGGGGTCAGCTCCTACAATGAGCAGTTCTTC,CASSAGVSSYNEQFF
TRBJ1-1,once,TRBV7-8,TRBD1,TGTGCCAGCAGCTTAGTCGCGGGACAGGGCATGAACACTGAAGCTTTCTTT,CASSLVAGQGMNTEAFF
TRBJ2-5,.,TRBV9,TRBD1,TGTGCCAGCAGCGGTGGGGACAGGGTAGAAGAGACCCAGTACTTC,CASSGGDRVEETQYF
TRBJ2-7,.,TRBV6-1,TRBD2,TGTGCCAGCAGTGAAGGACTAGCGGTCCCCCCCCGGGACTTC,CASSEGLAVPPRDF
TRBJ2-5,.,TRBV11-2,.,TGTGCCAGCAGCTTAGCGGGACACTACCAAGAGACCCAGTACTTC,CASSLAGHYQETQYF
TRBJ2-2,.,TRBV5-4,TRBD2,TGTGCCAGCAGATCCGAGGTTGCGGGAGGTTCCGGGGAGCTGTTTTTT,CASRSEVAGGSGELFF
TRBJ1-6,.,TRBV6-5,.,TGTGCCTTGAACAGGGTCGGGACTTCACCCCTCCACTTT,CALNRVGTSPLHF
TRBJ1-3,.,TRBV6-2/TRBV6-3,.,TGTGCCAGCAGTCTTCAGGCAGCCTTCTCTGGAAACACCATATATTTT,CASSLQAAFSGNTIYF
TRBJ2-7,.,TRBV15,TRBD1,TGTGCCACCAGCAGAGGTGGGGCAGGGGGTAACTACGAGCAGTACTTC,CATSRGGAGGNYEQYF
TRBJ2-1,.,TRBV6-5,TRBD1,TGTGCCAGCCGCGAGACAGGGGGCCGGTTGAATGAGCAGTTCTTC,CASRETGGRLNEQFF
TRBJ2-1,.,TRBV7-2,.,TGTGCCAGCAGCCCCCCCGGGACACTTCACAATGAGCAGTTCTTC,CASSPPGTLHNEQFF
TRBJ1-2,.,TRBV5-4,TRBD1,TGTGCCAGCAGCCCTGGGGGACAGGCCTATGGCTACACCTTC,CASSPGGQAYGYTF
TRBJ1-1,.,TRBV9,TRBD1,TGTGCCAGCAGCGTAGCTACAGGGGGCACTGAAGCTTTCTTT,CASSVATGGTEAFF
TRBJ2-5,few,TRBV7-9,.,TGTGCCAGCAGCTTAAAGCTGGGGCGAGAGACCCAGTACTTC,CASSLKLGRETQYF
TRBJ1-1,.,TRBV7-3,TRBD1,TGTGCCAGCAGCTCAGGGGGTGAAGCTTTCTTT,CASSSGGEAFF
TRBJ2-3,few,TRBV5-6,.,TGTGCCAGCAGCTATCACACAGATACGCAGTATTTT,CASSYHTDTQYF
TRBJ1-6,.,TRBV27,.,TGTGCCAGCAAACGGGGTTTAGATTTTTCACCCCTCCACTTT,CASKRGLDFSPLHF
TRBJ1-2,.,TRBV9,.,TGTGCCAGCAGCGAAACGGAGGGGAGTACCCTTACTAACTATGGCTACACCTTC,CASSETEGSTLTNYGYTF
TRBJ2-1,.,TRBV10-3,.,TGTGCCATCAGTGGGTCAGTAGGGGTGTACAATGAGCAGTTCTTC,CAISGSVGVYNEQFF
TRBJ2-1,.,TRBV28,TRBD2,TGTGCCAGCAGTTTAATTGGGACTAGGAGCAATGAGCAGTTCTTC,CASSLIGTRSNEQFF
TRBJ2-1,.,TRBV19,.,TGTGCCAGCCGGGAGAAAGGCTACAATGAGCAGTTCTTC,CASREKGYNEQFF
TRBJ2-7,.,TRBV9,TRBD2,TGTGCCAGCAGCGTAGCCCCGGGGACTACCGATTTCCCCTACGAGCAGTACTTC,CASSVAPGTTDFPYEQYF
TRBJ2-1,.,TRBV19,.,TGTGCCAGTACCAATTTAGCGGCCTACAATGAGCAGTTCTTC,CASTNLAAYNEQFF
TRBJ2-3,.,TRBV14,TRBD2,TGTGCCAGCAGCAACCGGGGTAGCGGGAGCACAGATACGCAGTATTTT,CASSNRGSGSTDTQYF
TRBJ2-5,.,TRBV7-3,.,TGTGCCAGCAGCCTGGAGGCCGGCGGGGAGACCCAGTACTTC,CASSLEAGGETQYF
TRBJ1-4,few,TRBV27,.,TGTGCCAGCAGTTTTGGGGCGCAAACTAATGAAAAACTGTTTTTT,CASSFGAQTNEKLFF
TRBJ2-3,.,TRBV10-3,.,TGTGCCATCAGTGAGTCGGAGCCGGCAGATACGCAGTATTTT,CAISESEPADTQYF
TRBJ2-3,.,TRBV20-1,.,TGCAGTGCTAGAGATATCCCTACGCAGTATTTT,CSARDIPTQYF
TRBJ1-2,.,TRBV14,.,TGTGCCAGCAGCCAAGATGAGGGGCCAGGGGACTATGGCTACACCTTC,CASSQDEGPGDYGYTF
TRBJ2-7,few,TRBV6-5,.,TGTGCCAGCAGTTACCGCGAAGACTACGAGCAGTACTTC,CASSYREDYEQYF
TRBJ2-1,.,TRBV6-5,TRBD1,TGTGCCAGCAAAGACAGGGGGCGCGGTAGGAATGAGCAGTTCTTC,CASKDRGRGRNEQFF
TRBJ2-7,.,TRBV5-5,.,TGTGCCAGCAGCCCCCTTGCTGGGGCCCACGAGCAGTACTTC,CASSPLAGAHEQYF
TRBJ2-7,.,TRBV6-5,TRBD1,TGTGCCAGCATTAAGGGGACAGGGAACGAGCAGTACTTC,CASIKGTGNEQYF
TRBJ2-4,.,TRBV19,.,TGTGCCAGTAGTATTATCAAGGCGGACATTCAGTACTTC,CASSIIKADIQYF
TRBJ2-1,.,TRBV28,TRBD1,TGTGCCAGCAGTTTATACGGACAGGGATACAATGAGCAGTTCTTC,CASSLYGQGYNEQFF
TRBJ2-7,.,TRBV3-1/TRBV3-2,TRBD1,TGTGCCAGCAGCCGCGTTAGGACAGGCGGCTACGAGCAGTACTTC,CASSRVRTGGYEQYF
TRBJ2-7,.,TRBV2,TRBD2,TGTGCCAGCAGTGTGCCTAGCGGTCTTACCTACGAGCAGTACTTC,CASSVPSGLTYEQYF
TRBJ2-1,.,TRBV6-4,.,TGTGCCAGCAGTGGTGAGGAGTACGATGAGCAGTTCTTC,CASSGEEYDEQFF
TRBJ2-5,.,TRBV2,TRBD1,TGTGCCAGCAGTGCCGACAGGGGCGTCGAGACCCAGTACTTC,CASSADRGVETQYF
TRBJ2-5,.,TRBV28,.,TGTGCCAGCAGTTTGGGACACAGTCGGGGCACGGAGGAGACCCAGTACTTC,CASSLGHSRGTEETQYF
TRBJ2-7,once,TRBV19,TRBD2,TGTGCCAGTAGTACCCGGTCCATACTAGCGAGAACCTACGAGCAGTACTTC,CASSTRSILARTYEQYF